This T cell receptor beta chain originates from a study of T cell responses to AZD1222 COVID-19 vaccine. Profiled with immunoSEQ multiplex PCR; TCRdb holds only in-frame clones, not every one. The sample yields about 130,000 clones, 94% seen once. V lost 3 bases and J lost 7, with 15 bases in between. Germline CDR1 and CDR2: MGHRA and YSYEKL. The CDR3 covers 14 residues. This sample comprised peripheral blood, obtained on day 0 of AZD1222 vaccination. This sequence joins TRBV4-1 and TRBJ1-1; tentatively, D is TRBD1 (6 bases). This receptor was identified in an adult in good health. The CDR3 DNA reads as TGCGCCAGCAGCCACCCCGGGGGGACACGTGAAGCTTTCTTT. This gives the protein CASSHPGGTREAFF.